The 4 T cell receptor beta chains below come from one sample, sequenced in a study of PD-1 blockade in mismatch repair-deficient tumors. TCRdb keeps only in-frame clones here, not all; method: immunoSEQ multiplex PCR. The profile shows 100,000 to 150,000 clones, around 87% of them singletons. Sequenced material: peripheral blood, taken 44 weeks after starting pembrolizumab. These receptors were taken from an adult with mismatch repair-deficient cancer.

This rearrangement joins TRBV19 to TRBJ1-2, with D perhaps TRBD1 (5 bases). CDR1 and CDR2 (germline): LNHDA, SQIVND (reference sequence). Trimming cost V 7 bases and J 5 bases, with 17 bases left between them. The CDR3 has 14 amino acids. The CDR3 coding sequence is TGTGCCAGTACCCCGGCCGGGGCGCAATATGGCTACACCTTC. It codes for CASTPAGAQYGYTF.

CDR3 loop: CASSYSWGAWEKLFF. The CDR3 nucleotides read TGTGCCAGCAGTTACTCGTGGGGGGCCTGGGAAAAACTGTTTTTT. The chain is built from TRBV6-5 and TRBJ1-4; D is possibly TRBD1 (6 bases). Germline loops: CDR1 MNHEY, CDR2 SVGAGI. Trimming took 0 bases from V and 8 from J, leaving 13 bases between them. The CDR3 has 15 residues.

The J gene is TRBJ2-7, the V gene TRBV9; D is possibly TRBD1 (6 bases). Germline-derived CDR1 and CDR2 are SGDLS and YYNGEE. Deletions cut 3 bases from V and 6 bases from J, with 19 bases between. This CDR3 is 15 amino acids long. The CDR3 DNA reads as TGTGCCAGCAGCGAAGATACAGGGTCGGGGTCCGAGCAGTACTTC. It yields the protein CASSEDTGSGSEQYF.

This sequence joins TRBV7-9 and TRBJ2-3; 9 bases are a match to TRBD1. Per germline, CDR1 SEHNR and CDR2 FQNEAQ (reference sequence). This CDR3 has 16 amino acids. V lost 5 bases and J lost 2; bases outside the gene matches: 8. The CDR3 DNA reads as TGTGCCAGCAGCGGGCCGGGACAGGGCCACACAGATACGCAGTATTTT. Amino acids: CASSGPGQGHTDTQYF. Full variable domain (remainder filled in from reference TRBV7-9 and TRBJ2-3): DTGVSQNPRHKITKRGQNVTFRCDPISEHNRLYWYRQTLGQGPEFLTYFQNEAQLEKSRLLSDRFSAERPKGSFSTLEIQRTEQGDSAMYLCASSGPGQGHTDTQYFGPGTRLTVL.